The 27 T cell receptor beta chains below all came from one sample that was sequenced in a study of blood T cell repertoires in COVID-19. The protocol was immunoSEQ multiplex PCR, while the TCRdb copy is restricted to in-frame clones and leaves out a portion. The sample holds fewer than 250,000 clones, roughly nine tenths seen once. The sample taken for sequencing was peripheral blood. These TCRs come from a woman between 50 and 59 years old with acute or convalescent COVID-19.

V gene TRBV7-2 combines with J gene TRBJ1-5; D gene unclear. With 1 base removed from V and 1 base from J, the gap between germline ends came to 8 bases. This CDR3 is 15 amino acids long. The germline V gene encodes CDR1 SGHTA and CDR2 FQGNSA. In DNA, the CDR3 is TGTGCCAGCAGCTTAGGTGCCAGGAGCAATCAGCCCCAGCATTTT. Protein sequence: CASSLGARSNQPQHF.

This chain uses TRBV30 with TRBJ2-5, with a tentative D call TRBD1 (5 bases). CDR1 is GTSNPN, CDR2 SVGIG, per germline (reference sequence). The CDR3 sequence is 13 residues long. V was cut by 0 bases and J by 5 bases, with 10 bases left in between. This chain's CDR3 is CAWSVQGAETQYF. The CDR3 DNA sequence: TGTGCCTGGAGTGTACAAGGGGCGGAGACCCAGTACTTC.

This sequence joins TRBV7-2 and TRBJ2-2; 8 bases agree with TRBD2. The CDR3 length is 16 residues. Germline-derived CDR1 and CDR2 are SGHTA and FQGNSA. The J segment lost 3 bases and the V segment lost 2 bases, leaving 5 bases of the junction unmatched. CDR3 in amino acids: CASSLRAGGDTGELFF. CDR3 nucleotides: TGTGCCAGCAGCTTAAGGGCGGGAGGCGACACCGGGGAGCTGTTTTTT.

This clone occurred a few times. The chain carries TRBV6-5 and TRBJ2-1, with a possible D match to TRBD2 (6 bases). The CDR3 has 12 amino acids. Trimming left V 11 bases short and J 10 bases short, with 18 bases between. The germline CDR1 and CDR2 sequences are MNHEY and SVGAGI. CDR3 bases: TGTGCCTACGGAGGGGAATCCCTCGAGCAGTTCTTC. Translated, it gives CAYGGESLEQFF.

About this clone itself: The sample holds other DNA sequences that translate to the same CDR3. The chain joins TRBV6-5 to TRBJ1-2; 9 bases are a match to TRBD1. V lost 0 bases to trimming and J lost 4 bases; unmatched junction nucleotides: 0. The CDR3 has 14 residues. Germline CDR1 MNHEY, CDR2 SVGAGI. The CDR3 region has the DNA TGTGCCAGCAGTTACTCGGGACAGGGCTATGGCTACACCTTC. Translation gives CASSYSGQGYGYTF.

The count of this clone is one. This chain connects TRBV7-2 to TRBJ2-5; TRBD2 matches at 8 bases. This CDR3 is 14 amino acids long. V lost 7 bases to trimming and J lost 5 bases; unmatched junction nucleotides: 9. Germline V gene lookup returns CDR1 SGHTA and CDR2 FQGNSA. CDR3 nucleotides: TGTGCCAGCATGGTTCGGGGGGGCTGGGAGACCCAGTACTTC. This encodes CASMVRGGWETQYF.

The rearrangement joins TRBV4-3 to TRBJ1-5; TRBD1 matches 7 bases. The CDR3 has 15 residues. After removal of 0 bases from V and 6 bases from J, the junction contained 5 bases not matched to a gene. CDR1 and CDR2 (germline): LGHNA, YSLEER. CDR3 protein: CASSQDRGMGQPQHF. CDR3 nucleotide sequence: TGCGCCAGCAGCCAAGACAGGGGGATGGGTCAGCCCCAGCATTTT.

The chain employs TRBV11-2 and TRBJ2-1; D remains unclear. The CDR3 loop spans 11 amino acids. Trimming left V 5 bases short and J 8 bases short, with 7 bases between. CDR1 SGHAT and CDR2 FQNNGV come from the germline V gene. The CDR3 reads CASSPTDEQFF. The CDR3 DNA reads TGTGCCAGCAGCCCCACAGATGAGCAGTTCTTC.

The chain employs TRBV30 and TRBJ1-4, with TRBD1 matching 9 bases. CDR1 and CDR2 (germline): GTSNPN, SVGIG (reference sequence). J was trimmed by 10 bases and V by 2 bases; bases with no gene match: 11. This CDR3 spans 15 amino acids. The CDR3 DNA reads as TGTGCCTGGAGTTCTCCGACAGGGGGGACCGGAAAACTGTTTTTT. It is translated as CAWSSPTGGTGKLFF.

The J gene is TRBJ2-3, the V gene TRBV9; no clear D. V was trimmed by 3 bases and J by 1 base, leaving 9 bases between them. CDR1 and CDR2 from the germline V gene are SGDLS and YYNGEE. CDR3 length: 14 residues. The CDR3 DNA sequence: TGTGCCAGCAGCGCAAATGCGGGCACAGATACGCAGTATTTT. Residues: CASSANAGTDTQYF.

J is TRBJ1-3 and V is TRBV7-8; D is unclear. Trimming removed 4 bases at V and 2 bases at J, with 6 bases between. Germline CDR1 reads SGHVS; CDR2 reads FQNEAQ. The CDR3 contains 13 residues. The CDR3 nucleotides are TGTGCCAGCAGCTCCCCTGCTGGAAACACCATATATTTT. Translating gives CASSSPAGNTIYF.

This chain links TRBV4-3 with TRBJ1-2; possibly TRBD1 for D (5 bases). The CDR3 has 16 residues. CDR1 is LGHNA and CDR2 is YSLEER in the germline V gene. The V end lost 0 bases, the J end lost 4 bases, and 15 bases lay between the germline ends. The CDR3 sequence: CASSQDLARQLYGYTF. The CDR3 region has the DNA TGCGCCAGCAGCCAAGATCTAGCGAGACAGCTCTATGGCTACACCTTC.

The chain uses TRBV20-1 and TRBJ1-6; 7 positions match TRBD1. The CDR3 extends over 16 amino acids. Germline CDR1 and CDR2: DFQATT and SNEGSKA (reference sequence). With V trimmed by 5 bases and J by 8 bases, 15 bases remained unmatched. As DNA, the CDR3 is TGCAGTGCTCGTGGACAGGCCAGCGATTTGTATTCACCCCTCCACTTT. This codes for CSARGQASDLYSPLHF.

The chain is built from TRBV7-8 and TRBJ2-2, with D possibly TRBD2 on 6 matching bases. The CDR3 runs 14 residues. The V end was cut by 9 bases, the J end by 2 bases, with 13 bases between. The germline V gene encodes CDR1 SGHVS and CDR2 FQNEAQ. Written as DNA, the CDR3 is TGTGCCAGTTGCCGGGACTTAAACACCGGGGAGCTGTTTTTT. It yields the protein CASCRDLNTGELFF.

This chain connects TRBV12-3 or TRBV12-4 to TRBJ1-1; weak D call: TRBD1 (5 bases). Trimming pared 7 bases from V and 1 base from J, leaving 10 bases between. The CDR3 spans 13 residues. CDR3 amino acids: CASTMTANTEAFF. In DNA form, the CDR3 reads TGTGCCAGCACTATGACAGCGAACACTGAAGCTTTCTTT.

Here the CDR3 DNA reads TGTGCCAGCAGCATCGGAGGCAAGAACACTGAAGCTTTCTTT. This codes for CASSIGGKNTEAFF. The chain carries TRBV11-2 and TRBJ1-1; unclear D gene. The V end was cut by 5 bases, the J end by 1 base, with 11 bases between. From germline, CDR1 is SGHAT and CDR2 FQNNGV. The CDR3 extends over 14 amino acids.

This chain joins TRBV30 and TRBJ1-4, with D perhaps TRBD1 (6 bases). Germline V CDR1 and CDR2: GTSNPN, SVGIG (reference sequence). The CDR3 is 14 amino acids. V dropped 2 bases and J dropped 8 bases, with 15 bases sitting between them. Here the CDR3 reads CAWSLQTGGEKLFF. CDR3 sequence (DNA): TGTGCCTGGAGTCTACAGACAGGAGGCGAAAAACTGTTTTTT. Supplemented by reference TRBV30 and TRBJ1-4, the full variable domain reads SQTIHQWPATLVQPVGSPLSLECTVEGTSNPNLYWYRQAAGRGLQLLFYSVGIGQISSEVPQNLSASRPQDRQFILSSKKLLLSDSGFYLCAWSLQTGGEKLFFGSGTQLSVL.

This clone was recorded only once. The chain employs TRBV7-6 and TRBJ2-3; 8 positions match TRBD2. The V gene's germline CDR1 is SGHVS and CDR2 FNYEAQ. V trimming: 5 bases; J trimming: 1 base; junction bases outside the gene matches: 14. The CDR3 totals 18 residues. The CDR3 nucleotides are TGTGCCAGCAGCCACAAGAGGGTAGCGGGATATGGCACAGATACGCAGTATTTT. Protein product: CASSHKRVAGYGTDTQYF.

The V gene is TRBV18, the J gene TRBJ2-7; a possible D gene is TRBD1 (6 bases). CDR3 size: 14 residues. V was cut by 6 bases and J by 0 bases, with 12 bases left in between. Germline CDR1 is KGHSH and CDR2 is LQKENI. CDR3 nucleotide sequence: TGTGCCAGCTCTCAAGGACAGTTCTCCTACGAGCAGTACTTC. As protein: CASSQGQFSYEQYF. The whole variable domain, filled in from reference TRBV18 and TRBJ2-7, reads NAGVMQNPRHLVRRRGQEARLRCSPMKGHSHVYWYRQLPEEGLKFMVYLQKENIIDESGMPKERFSAEFPKEGPSILRIQQVVRGDSAAYFCASSQGQFSYEQYFGPGTRLTVT.

The V and J genes are TRBV29-1 and TRBJ2-1; 9 bases are a match to TRBD1. The CDR3 runs 14 residues. Germline V gives CDR1 SQVTM, CDR2 ANQGSEA. Trimming took 6 bases from V and 6 from J; bases not matched to a gene: 9. The CDR3 nucleotides read TGCAGCGTGACCGCCGGGACAGGGTCCAATGAGCAGTTCTTC. Its translation: CSVTAGTGSNEQFF.

The chain uses TRBV4-1 and TRBJ2-1, with a possible D match to TRBD2 (6 bases). Germline CDR1 and CDR2: MGHRA and YSYEKL. This CDR3 spans 16 amino acids. V lost 0 bases and J lost 0, with 9 bases in between. CDR3 region: CASSQDPSDSYNEQFF. The CDR3 nucleotides read TGCGCCAGCAGCCAAGATCCTAGCGACTCCTACAATGAGCAGTTCTTC.

For the CDR3, the DNA is TGTGCCAGCAGTGAAGGGACAGACACCGGGGAGCTGTTTTTT. Encoded protein: CASSEGTDTGELFF. This chain links TRBV6-1 with TRBJ2-2; perhaps TRBD1 as D (6 bases). The CDR3 is made up of 14 amino acids. CDR1 and CDR2 (germline): MNHNS, SASEGT. V lost 1 base and J 3 bases, leaving 6 bases between the germline ends.

The chain joins TRBV5-1 to TRBJ2-3, with a weak D call TRBD2 (6 bases). This CDR3 has 12 amino acids. Trimming cost V 4 bases and J 5 bases, with 8 bases left between them. Germline CDR1 is SGHRS and CDR2 is YFSETQ. In DNA form, the CDR3 reads TGCGCCAGCAGCCCGGAGGGAGATACGCAGTATTTT. Translated: CASSPEGDTQYF.

V usage is TRBV11-3 and J usage is TRBJ1-2, with TRBD1 as a possible D gene (5 bases). This CDR3 is built from 13 residues. The V end lost 6 bases, the J end lost 5 bases, and 13 bases lay between the germline ends. The germline CDR1 and CDR2 sequences are SGHNT and YENEEA. The CDR3 loop reads CASSPGGSYGYTF. The CDR3 region has the DNA TGTGCCAGCAGTCCCGGGGGGTCTTATGGCTACACCTTC.

The CDR3 region is CATRSSGGQGVSWYGYTF. CDR3 DNA: TGTGCCACCAGAAGCTCCGGGGGACAGGGGGTTTCTTGGTATGGCTACACCTTC. J is TRBJ1-2 and V is TRBV24-1, with TRBD1 identical over 11 bases. The V and J ends lost 7 bases and 5 bases, in that order; junction bases with no gene match: 17. The germline V gene has CDR1 KGHDR and CDR2 SFDVKD. CDR3 length: 18 amino acids.

The chain links TRBV9 to TRBJ1-1, with D possibly being TRBD1 (6 bases). CDR3 length: 14 amino acids. Trimming left V 6 bases short and J 0 bases short, with 12 bases between. Looked up from germline, CDR1 is SGDLS and CDR2 is YYNGEE. For the CDR3, the DNA is TGTGCCAGCACGAAAGGGGGATTGAACACTGAAGCTTTCTTT. It codes for CASTKGGLNTEAFF.

The gene calls are TRBV3-1 (or the pseudogene TRBV3-2) and TRBJ1-2; 10 positions match TRBD1. With 1 base clipped from V and 2 bases from J, the junction kept 4 bases outside the gene matches. CDR3 length: 16 amino acids. Looked up from germline, CDR1 is LGHDT and CDR2 is YNNKEL (reference sequence). The CDR3 loop is CASSQGRGQGNYGYTF. The DNA of the CDR3 is TGTGCCAGCAGCCAAGGGAGGGGACAGGGGAACTATGGCTACACCTTC.